The entry below describes one T cell receptor (beta chain). Its antigen remains unidentified. Germline V gene data show CDR1 as SEHNR and CDR2 as FQNEAQ (reference sequence). The trim removed 4 bases at V and 7 bases at J, leaving 5 bases unmatched. The CDR3 length is 15 residues. These data originate in a study of cytomegalovirus exposure and HLA in healthy donors. 13 Jbeta primers and 60 Vbeta primers were used for the PCR. Here immunoSEQ multiplex PCR was the method, and the copy in TCRdb shows in-frame clones only, minus some. The repertoire holds some 180,000 clones, approximately 80% seen once, with roughly 1.4% in the top ten. Points from the study as a whole: Presence/absence analyses took donor sequencing depth as roughly uniform.

Sequenced input: PBMCs. The chain recombines TRBV7-9 with TRBJ2-1, with 12 bases that match TRBD2. The TCR originated in a girl aged 5-17 years in good health and CMV-seropositive. The CDR3 DNA reads TGTGCCAGCAGCTCTCCTAGCGGGAGGGTGAATGAGCAGTTCTTC. Protein: CASSSPSGRVNEQFF.